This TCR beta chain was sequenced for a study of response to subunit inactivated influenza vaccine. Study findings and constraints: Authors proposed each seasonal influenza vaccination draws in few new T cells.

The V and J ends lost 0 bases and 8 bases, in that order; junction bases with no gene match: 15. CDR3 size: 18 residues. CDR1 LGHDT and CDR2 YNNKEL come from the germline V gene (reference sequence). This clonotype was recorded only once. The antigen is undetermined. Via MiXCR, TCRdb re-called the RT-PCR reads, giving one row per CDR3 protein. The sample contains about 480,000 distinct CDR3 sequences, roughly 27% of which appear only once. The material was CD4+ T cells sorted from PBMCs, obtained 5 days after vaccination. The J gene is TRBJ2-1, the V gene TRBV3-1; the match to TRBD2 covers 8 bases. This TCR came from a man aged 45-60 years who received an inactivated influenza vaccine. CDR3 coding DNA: TGTGCCAGCAGCCAAGACCCCCCGCGGCGGGGGGAAAGGGATGAGCAGTTCTTC. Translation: CASSQDPPRRGERDEQFF.